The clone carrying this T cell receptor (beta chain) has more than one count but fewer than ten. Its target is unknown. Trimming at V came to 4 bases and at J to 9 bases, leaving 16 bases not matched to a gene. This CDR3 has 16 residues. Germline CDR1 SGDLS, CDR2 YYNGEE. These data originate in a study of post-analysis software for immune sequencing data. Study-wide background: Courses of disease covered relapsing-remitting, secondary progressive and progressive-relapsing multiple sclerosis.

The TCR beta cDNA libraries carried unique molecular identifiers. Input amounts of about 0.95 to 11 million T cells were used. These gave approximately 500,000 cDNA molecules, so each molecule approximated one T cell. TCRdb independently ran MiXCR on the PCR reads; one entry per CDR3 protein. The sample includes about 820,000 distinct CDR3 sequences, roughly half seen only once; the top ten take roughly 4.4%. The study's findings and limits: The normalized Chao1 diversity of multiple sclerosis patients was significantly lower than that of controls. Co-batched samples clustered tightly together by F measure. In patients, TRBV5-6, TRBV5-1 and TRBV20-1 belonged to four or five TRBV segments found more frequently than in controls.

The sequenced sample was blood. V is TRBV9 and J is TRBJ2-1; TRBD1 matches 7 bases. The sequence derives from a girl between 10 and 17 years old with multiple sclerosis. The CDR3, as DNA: TGTGCCAGCAGCCCCCTGACAGGGTCGGGCTTCGGTGAGCAGTTCTTC. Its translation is CASSPLTGSGFGEQFF.